This T cell receptor (beta chain) was captured in a study of control samples from healthy donors and cancer patients. Sequencing was performed with immunoSEQ multiplex PCR; in TCRdb, only in-frame clones are kept and a portion is missing. The table shows roughly 120,000 clones, with 80% to 90% occurring only once. The V gene lost 1 base and the J gene lost 7 bases, with 13 bases spanning the gap. The CDR3 extends over 14 amino acids. Germline-derived CDR1 and CDR2 are SGHVS and FQNEAQ. The TCR originated in a woman aged 45-59 years in good health. The sample was blood. V and J are TRBV7-8 and TRBJ1-2; D uncertain. CDR3 amino acids: CASSLVGREGGYTF. The CDR3 DNA follows: TGTGCCAGCAGCTTAGTAGGGAGGGAGGGTGGCTACACCTTC.